This passage covers 18 T cell receptor beta chains from one sample sequenced in a study of blood T cell repertoires in COVID-19. Some clones are missing from TCRdb's copy, which holds only in-frame ones; the method was immunoSEQ multiplex PCR. The data contain 130,000 or so clones, about four fifths of them singletons. The source material was peripheral blood. These receptors came from a man aged 60-69 years with acute or convalescent COVID-19.

V and J are TRBV5-1 and TRBJ2-1; no clear D gene. Trimming shortened V by 1 base and J by 5 bases, and 10 bases separated the two germline ends. The CDR3 totals 14 residues. The V gene's germline CDR1 is SGHRS and CDR2 YFSETQ. The CDR3: CASSLTAGNNEQFF. The DNA for the CDR3 is TGCGCCAGCAGCTTGACGGCAGGTAACAATGAGCAGTTCTTC.

The J gene is TRBJ1-5, the V gene TRBV10-2; D gene ambiguous. Trimming left V 5 bases short and J 0 bases short, with 8 bases between. CDR1 and CDR2 from the germline V gene are WSHSY and SAAADI. This CDR3 contains 14 residues. Written as DNA, the CDR3 is TGCGCCAGCAGTCAGGATCCTAGCAATCAGCCCCAGCATTTT. It codes for CASSQDPSNQPQHF.

The DNA for the CDR3 is TGCGCCAGCAGCTTCGGGGACAGGGGCACAGATACGCAGTATTTT. As protein: CASSFGDRGTDTQYF. The gene calls are TRBV5-1 and TRBJ2-3, with 9 positions matching TRBD1. The V and J ends lost 2 bases and 1 base, in that order; junction bases with no gene match: 2. CDR3 length: 15 residues. Germline V gene data show CDR1 as SGHRS and CDR2 as YFSETQ.

The chain is built from TRBV6-5 and TRBJ1-2; D is possibly TRBD1 (6 bases). Germline CDR1 and CDR2: MNHEY and SVGAGI. The V end lost 0 bases, the J end lost 4 bases, and 12 bases lay between the germline ends. This CDR3 has 15 residues. In DNA, the CDR3 is TGTGCCAGCAGTTACTCTCGGCTGGGGGCCTATGGCTACACCTTC. It encodes CASSYSRLGAYGYTF.

V is TRBV4-2 and J is TRBJ2-3, with TRBD2 matching over 12 bases. Looked up from germline, CDR1 is LGHNA and CDR2 is YNFKEQ. The CDR3 runs to 17 residues. The junction had 6 bases not matched to a gene; V was cut back by 0 bases and J by 5 bases. CDR3 residues: CASSQEVASGGGDTQYF. The DNA of the CDR3 is TGTGCCAGCAGCCAAGAGGTGGCTAGCGGGGGGGGAGATACGCAGTATTTT.

The rearrangement joins TRBV28 to TRBJ2-1; TRBD2 agrees at 8 bases. Germline assignment: CDR1 MDHEN and CDR2 SYDVKM. The V segment lost 5 bases and the J segment 10 bases; nucleotides outside the gene matches: 10. The CDR3 spans 14 residues. Here the CDR3 DNA reads TGTGCCAGCAGTCCCGACCTCACTAGCGGAGAGCAGTTCTTC. Protein: CASSPDLTSGEQFF. The whole variable domain, filled in from reference TRBV28 and TRBJ2-1, reads DVKVTQSSRYLVKRTGEKVFLECVQDMDHENMFWYRQDPGLGLRLIYFSYDVKMKEKGDIPEGYSVSREKKERFSLILESASTNQTSMYLCASSPDLTSGEQFFGPGTRLTVL.

CDR3 residues: CASSGGSAYGEKLFF. The CDR3 nucleotides are TGTGCCAGCAGCGGCGGTTCGGCCTATGGTGAAAAACTGTTTTTT. The J gene is TRBJ1-4, the V gene TRBV9; D gene uncertain. The CDR3 covers 15 residues. In germline, CDR1 is SGDLS, CDR2 YYNGEE. V lost 3 bases to trimming and J lost 7 bases, with 16 bases between them.

The chain combines TRBV29-1 with TRBJ2-2; TRBD2 might be the D (7 bases). The germline V gene has CDR1 SQVTM and CDR2 ANQGSEA. Trimming pared 5 bases from V and 6 bases from J, leaving 10 bases between. The CDR3 spans 12 residues. The CDR3 DNA reads as TGCAGCGTTAGGGAGGGGGCCGGGGAGCTGTTTTTT. It codes for CSVREGAGELFF.

This clone was counted a few times. The chain combines TRBV9 with TRBJ1-1; D is unclear. The V end was cut by 1 base, the J end by 7 bases, with 17 bases between. The germline gives CDR1 SGDLS, CDR2 YYNGEE. CDR3 size: 15 residues. The CDR3 DNA reads as TGTGCCAGCAGCGTACGTGGCGAGAGCACGGGTGAAGCTTTCTTT. Its translation is CASSVRGESTGEAFF.

This chain connects TRBV5-1 to TRBJ2-2; D call uncertain. CDR1 is SGHRS and CDR2 is YFSETQ in the germline V gene. The ends were cut back, 4 bases at V and 5 bases at J, with 12 bases in the middle. The CDR3 consists of 14 residues. The CDR3 bases are TGCGCCAGCAGCCAAATAGTCGCAACCGGGGAGCTGTTTTTT. Its protein is CASSQIVATGELFF.

V and J are TRBV2 and TRBJ2-7; 7 nucleotides agree with TRBD2. This CDR3 is built from 14 residues. CDR1 is SNHLY, CDR2 FYNNEI, per germline. The J segment lost 4 bases and the V segment lost 7 bases, leaving 10 bases of the junction unmatched. CDR3 protein: CASKTSVNGYEQYF. CDR3 nucleotide sequence: TGTGCCAGCAAAACTAGCGTCAACGGTTACGAGCAGTACTTC.

The rearrangement joins TRBV30 to TRBJ1-2, with 7 bases matching TRBD1. CDR3 length: 14 amino acids. V lost 2 bases and J lost 2; bases outside the gene matches: 5. CDR1 GTSNPN and CDR2 SVGIG come from the germline V gene (reference sequence). The CDR3, as DNA: TGTGCCTGGAGTTCGGGACAGTCGAACTATGGCTACACCTTC. Translating it yields CAWSSGQSNYGYTF.

The chain has TRBV3-1 (or the pseudogene TRBV3-2) and TRBJ1-2, with 7 bases matching TRBD1. Trimming at V came to 6 bases and at J to 4 bases, leaving 2 bases not matched to a gene. In germline, CDR1 is LGHDT, CDR2 YNNKEL (reference sequence). The CDR3 has 12 residues. The DNA of the CDR3 is TGTGCCAGCAGTCGGGACAGCTATGGCTACACCTTC. Protein sequence: CASSRDSYGYTF.

This chain links TRBV5-1 with TRBJ2-5; 7 nucleotides line up with TRBD2. CDR1 and CDR2 (germline): SGHRS, YFSETQ. The CDR3 totals 13 residues. V lost 3 bases and J lost 5; bases outside the gene matches: 4. The CDR3 nucleotides are TGCGCCAGCAGCTGGGCGGGGGAGGAGACCCAGTACTTC. The encoded protein is CASSWAGEETQYF.

This chain's CDR3 is CASSFSLAGELFF. CDR3 nucleotides: TGTGCCAGCAGCTTCAGTCTGGCCGGGGAGCTGTTTTTT. V gene TRBV11-3 combines with J gene TRBJ2-2; D is undetermined. The CDR3 runs to 13 residues. CDR1 is SGHNT and CDR2 is YENEEA in the germline V gene. The germline V and J ends were trimmed by 3 bases and 6 bases, with 8 bases remaining between them. Looking up the rest from reference TRBV11-3 and TRBJ2-2 gives the full variable domain: EAGVVQSPRYKIIEKKQPVAFWCNPISGHNTLYWYLQNLGQGPELLIRYENEEAVDDSQLPKDRFSAERLKGVDSTLKIQPAELGDSAVYLCASSFSLAGELFFGEGSRLTVL.

As concerns this clone: An end of the junction does not agree with germline; a read error may underlie this. The J gene is TRBJ2-7, the V gene TRBV7-6, with D hard to call. The CDR3 contains 15 residues. The germline CDR1 and CDR2 sequences are SGHVS and FNYEAQ. This CDR3 reads CASSLDPGKSSEQYF. DNA for the CDR3: TGTGCCAGCAGCTTAGACCCAGGAAAATCCTCCGAGCAGTACTTC.

This sequence joins TRBV29-1 and TRBJ2-2; tentatively, D is TRBD2 (5 bases). Germline CDR1 SQVTM, CDR2 ANQGSEA. The V end lost 6 bases, the J end lost 5 bases, and 13 bases lay between the germline ends. This CDR3 spans 13 amino acids. The chain's CDR3 is CSVTISGTGELFF. CDR3 nucleotides: TGCAGCGTGACTATTTCTGGTACCGGGGAGCTGTTTTTT.

This chain connects TRBV19 to TRBJ2-1, with D tentatively TRBD2 (6 bases). Germline values: CDR1 LNHDA, CDR2 SQIVND (reference sequence). The CDR3 sequence is 15 residues long. V was cut by 4 bases and J by 0 bases, with 10 bases left in between. The CDR3 reads CASSTRRVSYNEQFF. DNA for the CDR3: TGTGCCAGTAGTACCCGGAGGGTCTCCTACAATGAGCAGTTCTTC.